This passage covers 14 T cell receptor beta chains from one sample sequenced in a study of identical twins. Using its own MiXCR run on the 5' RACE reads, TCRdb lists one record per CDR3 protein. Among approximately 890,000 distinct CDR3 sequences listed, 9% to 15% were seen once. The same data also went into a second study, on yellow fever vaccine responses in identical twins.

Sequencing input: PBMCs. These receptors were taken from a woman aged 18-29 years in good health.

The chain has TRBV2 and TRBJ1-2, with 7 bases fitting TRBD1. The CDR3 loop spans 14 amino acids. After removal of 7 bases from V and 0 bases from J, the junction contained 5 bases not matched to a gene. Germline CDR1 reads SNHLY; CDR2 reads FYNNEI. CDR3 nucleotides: TGTGCCAGCACGACAGGGAGGCCTAACTATGGCTACACCTTC. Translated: CASTTGRPNYGYTF.

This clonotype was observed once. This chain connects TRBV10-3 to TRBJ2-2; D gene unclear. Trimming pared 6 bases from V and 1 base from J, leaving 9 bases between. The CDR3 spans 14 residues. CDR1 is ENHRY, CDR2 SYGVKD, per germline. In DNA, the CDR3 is TGTGCCATCAGATTCGGCGAGAACACCGGGGAGCTGTTTTTT. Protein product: CAIRFGENTGELFF.

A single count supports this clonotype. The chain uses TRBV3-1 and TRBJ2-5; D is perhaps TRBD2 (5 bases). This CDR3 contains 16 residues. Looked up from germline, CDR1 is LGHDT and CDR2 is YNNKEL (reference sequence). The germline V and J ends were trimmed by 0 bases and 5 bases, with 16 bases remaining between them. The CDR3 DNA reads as TGTGCCAGCAGCCAAGACCCTGGCCAGGACTTCGAGACCCAGTACTTC. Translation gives CASSQDPGQDFETQYF.

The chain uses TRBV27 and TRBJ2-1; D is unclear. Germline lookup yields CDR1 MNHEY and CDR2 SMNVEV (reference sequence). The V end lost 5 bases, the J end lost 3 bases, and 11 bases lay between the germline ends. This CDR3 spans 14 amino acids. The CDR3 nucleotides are TGTGCCAGCAGTCTCCTAGACCACTACAATGAGCAGTTCTTC. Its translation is CASSLLDHYNEQFF.

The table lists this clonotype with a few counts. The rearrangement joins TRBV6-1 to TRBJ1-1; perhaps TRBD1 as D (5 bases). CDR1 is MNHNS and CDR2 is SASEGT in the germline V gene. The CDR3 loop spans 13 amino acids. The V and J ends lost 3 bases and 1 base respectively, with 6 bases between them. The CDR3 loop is CASSEGPNTEAFF. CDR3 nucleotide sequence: TGTGCCAGCAGTGAGGGACCGAACACTGAAGCTTTCTTT.

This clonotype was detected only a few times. DNA of the CDR3: TGCAGCGTTGTCCCGGGAGGAGTTTCAGATACGCAGTATTTT. Amino acid sequence: CSVVPGGVSDTQYF. This chain connects TRBV29-1 to TRBJ2-3, with TRBD2 matching over 7 bases. Trimming removed 4 bases from V and 4 bases from J; junction bases left unmatched: 8. There are 14 residues in the CDR3. Germline V gives CDR1 SQVTM, CDR2 ANQGSEA.

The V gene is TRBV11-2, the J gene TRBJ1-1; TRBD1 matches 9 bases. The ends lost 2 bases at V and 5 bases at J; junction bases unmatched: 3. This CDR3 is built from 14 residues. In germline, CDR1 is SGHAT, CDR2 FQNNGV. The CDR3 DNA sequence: TGTGCCAGCAGCTTATGGGACAGGGAAACTGAAGCTTTCTTT. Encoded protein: CASSLWDRETEAFF.

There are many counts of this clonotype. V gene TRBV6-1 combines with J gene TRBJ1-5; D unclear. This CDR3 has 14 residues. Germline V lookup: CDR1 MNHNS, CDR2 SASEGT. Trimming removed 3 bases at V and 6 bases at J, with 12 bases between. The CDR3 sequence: CASSDDTFGQPQHF. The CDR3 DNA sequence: TGTGCCAGCAGTGATGACACGTTCGGTCAGCCCCAGCATTTT.

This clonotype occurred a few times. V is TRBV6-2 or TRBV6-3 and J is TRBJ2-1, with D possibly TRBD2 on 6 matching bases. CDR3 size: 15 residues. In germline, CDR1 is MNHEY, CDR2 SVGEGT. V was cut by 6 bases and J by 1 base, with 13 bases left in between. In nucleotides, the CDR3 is TGTGCCAGCAGGCCCGGGAGTAATTCCTACAATGAGCAGTTCTTC. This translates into CASRPGSNSYNEQFF.

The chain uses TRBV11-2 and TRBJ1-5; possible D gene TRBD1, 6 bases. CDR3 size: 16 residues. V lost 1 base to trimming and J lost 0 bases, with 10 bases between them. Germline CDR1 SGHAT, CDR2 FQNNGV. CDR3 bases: TGTGCCAGCAGCTTAGGTGGGGGCTATAGCAATCAGCCCCAGCATTTT. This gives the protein CASSLGGGYSNQPQHF.

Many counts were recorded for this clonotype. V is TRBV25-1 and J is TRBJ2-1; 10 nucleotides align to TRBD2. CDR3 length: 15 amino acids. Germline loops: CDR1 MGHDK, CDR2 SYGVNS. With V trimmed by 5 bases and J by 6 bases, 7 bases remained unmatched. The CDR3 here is CASSTLAGDFNEQFF. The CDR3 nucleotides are TGTGCCAGCAGTACTCTAGCGGGAGATTTCAATGAGCAGTTCTTC.

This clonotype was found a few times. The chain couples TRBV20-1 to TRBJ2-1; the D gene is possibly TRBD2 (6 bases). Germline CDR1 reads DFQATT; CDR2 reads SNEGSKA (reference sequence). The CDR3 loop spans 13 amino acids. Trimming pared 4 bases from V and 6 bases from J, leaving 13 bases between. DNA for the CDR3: TGCAGTGCTAAAGGGACTCCAACCAATGAGCAGTTCTTC. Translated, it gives CSAKGTPTNEQFF.

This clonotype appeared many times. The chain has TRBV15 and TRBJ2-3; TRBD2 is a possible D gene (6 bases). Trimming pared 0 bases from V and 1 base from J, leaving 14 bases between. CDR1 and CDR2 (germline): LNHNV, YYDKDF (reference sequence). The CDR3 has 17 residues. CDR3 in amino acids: CATSRDRLGGGTDTQYF. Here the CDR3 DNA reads TGTGCCACCAGCAGAGACCGGTTGGGCGGGGGCACAGATACGCAGTATTTT.

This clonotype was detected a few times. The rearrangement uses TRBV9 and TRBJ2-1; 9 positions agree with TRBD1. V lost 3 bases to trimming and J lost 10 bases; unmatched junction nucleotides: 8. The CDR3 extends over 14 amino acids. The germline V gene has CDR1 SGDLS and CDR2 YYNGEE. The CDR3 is CASSERQGGPEQFF. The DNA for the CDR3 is TGTGCCAGCAGCGAGAGACAGGGGGGCCCCGAGCAGTTCTTC.